A selection of T cell receptor beta chains follows, all from one sample in a study of blood T cell repertoires in COVID-19. Some clones are missing from TCRdb's copy, which holds only in-frame ones; the method was immunoSEQ multiplex PCR. Among around 220,000 clones listed, roughly nine tenths were seen once. The sample was peripheral blood. Every receptor here comes from a woman aged 50 to 65 with COVID-19, enrolled during active disease. The CDR3 runs from the conserved cysteine through the conserved F or W. Each record gives: V gene, clone size, D gene, J gene, CDR3 DNA, CDR3 protein. The D gene is left open where the match is weak. Clone size is shown for a subset of rows, as once, few, many or a class of expanded clone.

TRBV5-6	NA	TRBD1	TRBJ1-1	TGTGCCAGCAGCTTGGGACAGGGGGCCCGGCAGGGCACTGAAGCTTTCTTT	CASSLGQGARQGTEAFF
TRBV5-1	once	TRBD1	TRBJ2-2	TGCGCCAGCAGCTACGGACAGGGGAAGGGCACCGGGGAGCTGTTTTTT	CASSYGQGKGTGELFF
TRBV27	NA	TRBD1	TRBJ1-4	TGTGCCAGCACCCCCATGGGGACAGGGGGCGAAAAACTGTTTTTT	CASTPMGTGGEKLFF
TRBV28	NA	NA	TRBJ2-7	TGTGCCAGCAGTTTAGAGGAAGAGCTTTACGAGCAGTACTTC	CASSLEEELYEQYF
TRBV18	NA	TRBD2	TRBJ2-2	TGTGCCAGCTCCCCTAGCGGGGGCGGTTCGAACACCGGGGAGCTGTTTTTT	CASSPSGGGSNTGELFF
TRBV2	NA	TRBD2	TRBJ2-3	TGTGCCAGCAGTGAATTTGGACTAGCGGGGGCGTTT	CASSEFGLAGAF
TRBV5-1	NA	NA	TRBJ2-3	TGCGCCAGCAGCTCCAATTCAGGGACAGATACGCAGTATTTT	CASSSNSGTDTQYF
TRBV13	NA	TRBD1	TRBJ1-2	TGTGCCAGCAGCCCCAGGGACAGGCCTAACTATGGCTACACCTTC	CASSPRDRPNYGYTF
TRBV10-3	NA	TRBD1	TRBJ2-2	TGTGCCATCAGTGCGGGGGACAGGGTGATCGGCGGGGAGCTGTTTTTT	CAISAGDRVIGGELFF
TRBV14	NA	NA	TRBJ2-6	TGTGCCAGCAGCCCCCCCTTGGGGCAATCGCTCTCTGGGGCCAACGTCCTGACTTTC	CASSPPLGQSLSGANVLTF
TRBV10-3	NA	TRBD1	TRBJ2-5	TGTGCCGTCCAACAGGGGGCGGGGGAGACCCAGTACTTC	CAVQQGAGETQYF
TRBV2	once	NA	TRBJ2-2	TGTGCCAGCAGTGAGAGCGAGGTCGGGGAGCTGTTTTTT	CASSESEVGELFF
TRBV7-2	NA	NA	TRBJ2-6	TGTGCCAGCAGCTTAGCGCTAGCTGGGGCCAACGTCCTGACTTTC	CASSLALAGANVLTF
TRBV29-1	NA	TRBD1	TRBJ2-1	TGCAGCGTTGAAGGAGTGTGGTTGGACAGGGGGCCCTCGACAGAAGACAATGAGCAGTTCTTC	CSVEGVWLDRGPSTEDNEQFF
TRBV4-3	NA	NA	TRBJ2-7	TGCGCCAGCAGGACCCGGGGGTTTGAGGACGAGCAGTACTTC	CASRTRGFEDEQYF
TRBV10-2	once	NA	TRBJ2-2	TGCGCCAGCAGTGAACGAGGGCGCGGCACCGGGGAGCTGTTTTTT	CASSERGRGTGELFF